These 21 T cell receptor beta chains originate from one sample sequenced in a study of cytomegalovirus exposure and HLA in healthy donors (dated by TCRdb to 2016 to 2017). The library was obtained by the immunoSEQ multiplex PCR assay. For the multiplex PCR, a mixture combining 60 forward primers for TCR Vbeta segments and 13 reverse primers for TCR Jbeta segments was used. TCRdb retrieved this table from immuneACCESS and kept in-frame rearrangements only. Not all clones are present; in checked studies, unresolved V genes account for under half, and no reason is known for the remainder. The sample yields about 95,000 clones; approximately 80% were counted once. The ten largest clones add up to about 3.4% of the sample. Sequences were obtained from PBMCs. The source of these receptors is a man aged 25-45 years in good health and CMV-seropositive.

V is TRBV11-2 and J is TRBJ2-3; 7 bases align to TRBD2. Unmatched junction bases numbered 11, after V lost 2 bases and J lost 0 bases. This CDR3 is 18 amino acids long. Germline lookup yields CDR1 SGHAT and CDR2 FQNNGV. CDR3 in amino acids: CASSLFRVGGSSTDTQYF. As DNA, the CDR3 is TGTGCCAGCAGCTTATTCCGGGTCGGCGGGAGCAGCACAGATACGCAGTATTTT. The complete variable domain, with remaining parts taken from reference TRBV11-2 and TRBJ2-3, reads EAGVAQSPRYKIIEKRQSVAFWCNPISGHATLYWYQQILGQGPKLLIQFQNNGVVDDSQLPKDRFSAERLKGVDSTLKIQPAKLEDSAVYLCASSLFRVGGSSTDTQYFGPGTRLTVL.

V usage is TRBV28 and J usage is TRBJ1-5, with 7 bases that match TRBD1. The CDR3 length is 15 residues. The junction had 5 bases not matched to a gene; V was cut back by 3 bases and J by 3 bases. Germline CDR1 reads MDHEN; CDR2 reads SYDVKM. In nucleotides, the CDR3 is TGTGCCAGCAGTTTGGGGGGACAGTTCAATCAGCCCCAGCATTTT. Translation gives CASSLGGQFNQPQHF. Full variable domain (outside the CDR3, taken from reference TRBV28 and TRBJ1-5): DVKVTQSSRYLVKRTGEKVFLECVQDMDHENMFWYRQDPGLGLRLIYFSYDVKMKEKGDIPEGYSVSREKKERFSLILESASTNQTSMYLCASSLGGQFNQPQHFGDGTRLSIL.

This clone was detected once. The V gene is TRBV5-1, the J gene TRBJ2-2; perhaps TRBD1 as D (6 bases). CDR3 length: 18 amino acids. Germline assignment: CDR1 SGHRS and CDR2 YFSETQ. Between the trimmed V and J ends, which lost 0 bases and 0 bases, there was a span of 15 bases. This CDR3 is CASSLAGHLLANTGELFF. The CDR3 DNA sequence: TGCGCCAGCAGCTTGGCGGGACATCTTCTCGCGAACACCGGGGAGCTGTTTTTT.

The chain uses TRBV29-1 and TRBJ2-1, with 9 bases fitting TRBD2. The CDR3 sequence is 16 residues long. The trim removed 0 bases at V and 8 bases at J, leaving 11 bases unmatched. Looked up from germline, CDR1 is SQVTM and CDR2 is ANQGSEA. As DNA, the CDR3 is TGCAGCGTTGAAGATGGGATAGCGGGAGCTTGGGATGAGCAGTTCTTC. Translation gives CSVEDGIAGAWDEQFF.

The chain joins TRBV28 to TRBJ2-7, with 7 bases aligning to TRBD2. This CDR3 comprises 13 residues. Germline V gene lookup returns CDR1 MDHEN and CDR2 SYDVKM. After removal of 8 bases from V and 2 bases from J, the junction contained 6 bases not matched to a gene. The CDR3 nucleotides are TGTGCCAGCCAGCGGGGAGGGGCCTACGAGCAGTACTTC. It codes for CASQRGGAYEQYF.

The chain joins TRBV5-1 to TRBJ2-1; D perhaps matches TRBD1 (6 bases). The CDR3 has 14 amino acids. Germline-derived CDR1 and CDR2 are SGHRS and YFSETQ. The ends were cut back, 0 bases at V and 12 bases at J, with 16 bases in the middle. CDR3 in amino acids: CASSLGEGPRGQFF. CDR3 bases: TGCGCCAGCAGCTTGGGTGAGGGGCCCAGGGGGCAGTTCTTC. Full variable domain (outside the CDR3, taken from reference TRBV5-1 and TRBJ2-1): KAGVTQTPRYLIKTRGQQVTLSCSPISGHRSVSWYQQTPGQGLQFLFEYFSETQRNKGNFPGRFSGRQFSNSRSEMNVSTLELGDSALYLCASSLGEGPRGQFFGPGTRLTVL.

The count of this clone is one. This rearrangement joins TRBV7-9 to TRBJ2-3; tentatively, D is TRBD2 (6 bases). The CDR3 runs 14 residues. Trimming removed 3 bases at V and 9 bases at J, with 16 bases between. From germline, CDR1 is SEHNR and CDR2 FQNEAQ (reference sequence). The CDR3 loop is CASSFPGRADTQYF. Written as DNA, the CDR3 is TGTGCCAGCAGCTTCCCCGGGAGAGCCGACACGCAGTATTTT.

The rearrangement joins TRBV7-2 to TRBJ1-5; D call uncertain. The CDR3 extends over 16 amino acids. CDR1 and CDR2 from the germline V gene are SGHTA and FQGNSA. Trimming cost V 4 bases and J 4 bases, with 17 bases left between them. The CDR3 reads CASSSSPAGLNQPQHF. The CDR3 DNA follows: TGTGCCAGCAGCTCTTCCCCGGCAGGCCTAAATCAGCCCCAGCATTTT.

The CDR3 here is CASSLGVETQYF. CDR3 nucleotide sequence: TGCGCCAGCAGCTTGGGAGTCGAGACCCAGTACTTC. The V and J genes are TRBV5-1 and TRBJ2-5; D unresolved. Germline V gives CDR1 SGHRS, CDR2 YFSETQ. The CDR3 runs to 12 residues. V was pared by 0 bases and J by 5 bases, with 5 bases between.

This rearrangement joins TRBV4-2 to TRBJ2-1; D is unclear. CDR1 is LGHNA, CDR2 YNFKEQ, per germline. CDR3 length equals 14 residues. With 0 bases removed from V and 3 bases from J, the gap between germline ends came to 6 bases. CDR3: CASSQDTVYNEQFF. CDR3 bases: TGTGCCAGCAGCCAAGATACGGTCTACAATGAGCAGTTCTTC.

This clone was counted between two and nine times. J is TRBJ1-4 and V is TRBV6-1; TRBD1 matches 7 bases. J lost 1 base, V lost 2 bases, and 10 bases had no gene match. The CDR3 is made up of 18 amino acids. The germline gives CDR1 MNHNS, CDR2 SASEGT. The CDR3 DNA reads TGTGCCAGCAGTGAACCTCGTATTGACAGGGTAACTAATGAAAAACTGTTTTTT. This sequence encodes CASSEPRIDRVTNEKLFF.

For the CDR3, the DNA is TGTGCCATCAGTGAGAACCCCACGACAGGTGAGCAGTACTTC. It specifies CAISENPTTGEQYF. The chain joins TRBV10-3 to TRBJ2-7; maybe TRBD1 (6 bases). The CDR3 consists of 14 residues. Per germline, CDR1 ENHRY and CDR2 SYGVKD. Trimming left V 2 bases short and J 7 bases short, with 15 bases between.

The chain joins TRBV7-8 to TRBJ1-5; 8 nucleotides align to TRBD1. Germline CDR1 and CDR2: SGHVS and FQNEAQ. The CDR3 is made up of 14 amino acids. V was clipped by 1 base and J by 7 bases; unmatched bases: 3. This chain's CDR3 is CASSLGTGYQPQHF. The DNA for the CDR3 is TGTGCCAGCAGCTTAGGGACAGGGTACCAGCCCCAGCATTTT. Variable domain in full (rest from reference TRBV7-8 and TRBJ1-5): GAGVSQSPRYKVAKRGQDVALRCDPISGHVSLFWYQQALGQGPEFLTYFQNEAQLDKSGLPSDRFFAERPEGSVSTLKIQRTQQEDSAVYLCASSLGTGYQPQHFGDGTRLSIL.

The chain couples TRBV18 to TRBJ2-7; TRBD2 aligns across 11 bases. The V gene end was trimmed by 6 bases and the J gene end by 7 bases; junction bases not matched to a gene: 8. Germline V CDR1 and CDR2: KGHSH, LQKENI. The CDR3 runs 14 residues. The CDR3 reads CASSPLAGGQEQYF. In DNA, the CDR3 is TGTGCCAGCTCGCCGCTAGCGGGAGGTCAGGAGCAGTACTTC.

This clone is a singleton in its sample. The J gene is TRBJ2-1, the V gene TRBV10-1, with D tentatively TRBD2 (6 bases). This CDR3 has 13 amino acids. V dropped 0 bases and J dropped 10 bases, with 10 bases sitting between them. CDR1 is WNHNN, CDR2 SYGVQD, per germline (reference sequence). The CDR3 is CASSESPEGEQFF. CDR3 DNA: TGCGCCAGCAGTGAGTCGCCGGAGGGCGAGCAGTTCTTC.

V is TRBV5-4 and J is TRBJ2-4; 7 bases match TRBD1. V dropped 0 bases and J dropped 8; count of bases not matched to a gene: 8. The CDR3 is 15 residues long. Germline lookup yields CDR1 SGHNT and CDR2 YYREEE (reference sequence). CDR3 residues: CASSLDRGRKDIQYF. Here the CDR3 DNA reads TGTGCCAGCAGCTTGGACAGGGGACGGAAAGACATTCAGTACTTC.

This chain joins TRBV6-1 and TRBJ2-1; 9 bases are a match to TRBD2. The CDR3 spans 16 residues. Germline CDR1 MNHNS, CDR2 SASEGT. Losses at the gene ends were 4 bases for V and 6 bases for J; bases not matched to a gene: 10. Here the CDR3 reads CASSGLAVFRGNEQFF. The DNA for the CDR3 is TGTGCCAGCAGTGGACTAGCGGTTTTCCGGGGCAATGAGCAGTTCTTC.

V and J are TRBV9 and TRBJ2-1, with D possibly being TRBD2 (5 bases). V dropped 1 base and J dropped 6 bases, with 11 bases sitting between them. CDR1 SGDLS and CDR2 YYNGEE come from the germline V gene. The CDR3 length is 14 residues. The CDR3 nucleotides are TGTGCCAGCAGCGTATTAACGGGGAGCAATGAGCAGTTCTTC. It is translated as CASSVLTGSNEQFF. The full variable domain, its missing parts supplied by reference TRBV9 and TRBJ2-1, is DSGVTQTPKHLITATGQRVTLRCSPRSGDLSVYWYQQSLDQGLQFLIQYYNGEERAKGNILERFSAQQFPDLHSELNLSSLELGDSALYFCASSVLTGSNEQFFGPGTRLTVL.

This clone was observed a few times. The CDR3 loop reads CASSEVSWGATNEKLFF. For the CDR3, the DNA is TGTGCCAGCAGTGAAGTGAGTTGGGGAGCAACTAATGAAAAACTGTTTTTT. V gene TRBV6-1 combines with J gene TRBJ1-4; the D is unclear. Germline V lookup: CDR1 MNHNS, CDR2 SASEGT. Trimming cost V 1 base and J 0 bases, with 12 bases left between them. This CDR3 has 17 amino acids.

J is TRBJ1-5 and V is TRBV19; no clear D. V lost 6 bases and J 2 bases, leaving 8 bases between the germline ends. Germline CDR1 and CDR2: LNHDA and SQIVND (reference sequence). CDR3 length: 13 residues. Written as DNA, the CDR3 is TGTGCCAGTAGCTCGCAGGGCAATCAGCCCCAGCATTTT. It is translated as CASSSQGNQPQHF.

The chain combines TRBV9 with TRBJ2-5; D is possibly TRBD2 (6 bases). Germline CDR1 SGDLS, CDR2 YYNGEE. The CDR3 is 13 residues long. The V and J ends lost 7 bases and 2 bases respectively, with 12 bases between them. CDR3 loop: CASGGGFQETQYF. Written as DNA, the CDR3 is TGTGCCAGCGGGGGAGGATTTCAAGAGACCCAGTACTTC.